What follows is one T cell receptor beta chain and its context. J lost 7 bases, V lost 5 bases, and 8 bases had no gene match. Germline CDR1 SGDLS, CDR2 YYNGEE. This CDR3 spans 15 amino acids. Under the authors' procedure: It was from reference gene primer amplification that nucleated cell counts were estimated. Sequencing used immunoSEQ multiplex PCR; TCRdb keeps in-frame clones, though not all of them. That table gives V, J and clone size, and the DNA gave D and trimming. This sample has about 180,000 clones, with approximately 85% found just once. The data were taken from a study of blood T cell repertoires in COVID-19. On the study more broadly: Specimens from acute and convalescent COVID-19 originated in the United States, Italy and Spain. T cells, B-cell-depleted T cells, or PBMCs provided the cDNA or gDNA that served as material.

The clonotype was recovered from a man aged 55-75 years with acute or convalescent COVID-19. The V and J genes are TRBV9 and TRBJ2-2, with 10 nucleotides matching TRBD1. Sequenced material: peripheral blood. The CDR3: CASRKGQGFGGELFF. For the CDR3, the DNA is TGTGCCAGCAGAAAGGGACAGGGGTTTGGCGGGGAGCTGTTTTTT.